This T cell receptor (beta chain) is from a study of breast tumors, draining lymph nodes, adjacent tissues. Study-wide findings and caveats: Data fit most tumor T cells coming from lymph node, expanding in tumor. The lymph node origin of tumor T cells was framed as consistent with a hypothesis, not demonstrated.

Regarding this clonotype: Its specificity is not known.

TCRdb ran MiXCR on the multiplex PCR reads and lists one entry per CDR3 protein. The sample shows fewer than 300,000 distinct CDR3 sequences, approximately 29% of them seen only once. Breast cancer patients provided tissue from their axillary draining lymph nodes. Sequencing was done on a sample of axillary lymph node tissue. This TCR was sampled from a female donor with breast cancer. Some clones in this sample may be carry-over from other donors' samples.

The CDR3 region has the DNA TGTGCCACCAGTGATTTGCACGGGACTAATGAAAAACTGTTTTTT. Translation: CATSDLHGTNEKLFF. The chain recombines TRBV24-1 with TRBJ1-4; D gene unclear. The CDR3 totals 15 residues. Trimming cost V 0 bases and J 2 bases, with 6 bases left between them. In germline, CDR1 is KGHDR, CDR2 SFDVKD.